The rows below give T cell receptor beta chains drawn from one sample of a study of blood T cell repertoires in COVID-19. TCRdb's table, derived via immunoSEQ multiplex PCR, lists solely in-frame clones and lacks some. Found here are around 94,000 clones, 91% of them singletons; the top ten hold around 4%. Input material: peripheral blood. These receptors came from a man between 18 and 29 years old with acute or convalescent COVID-19. CDR3s include the opening cysteine and the closing phenylalanine or tryptophan. A D gene is named only where the DNA matches it firmly. Not every row has a clone size; where given, it reads once, few, many or a size class.

TRBJ2-1 | NA | TRBV11-3 | NA | CASSLEGSHEQFF | TGTGCCAGCAGCTTAGAAGGGAGCCATGAGCAGTTCTTC
TRBJ1-2 | NA | TRBV10-3 | once | CAIRETDRNYGYTF | TGTGCCATCAGGGAAACCGACAGAAACTATGGCTACACCTTC
TRBJ2-4 | NA | TRBV9 | NA | CASSANSGKNIQYF | TGTGCCAGCAGCGCAAACAGTGGCAAAAACATTCAGTACTTC
TRBJ1-4 | NA | TRBV5-5 | NA | CASSRTYTGPNEKLFF | TGTGCCAGCAGCCGTACTTATACAGGTCCTAATGAAAAACTGTTTTTT
TRBJ1-1 | TRBD1 | TRBV6-5 | NA | CASSYSRDRDTEAFF | TGTGCCAGCAGTTACTCCCGGGACAGGGACACTGAAGCTTTCTTT
TRBJ2-5 | TRBD1 | TRBV19 | once | CASRARQGAQETQYF | TGTGCCAGTAGGGCGAGACAGGGGGCCCAAGAGACCCAGTACTTC
TRBJ1-6 | NA | TRBV27 | NA | CASSLALGSSPLHF | TGTGCCAGCAGTTTGGCCCTGGGGAGTTCACCCCTCCACTTT
TRBJ1-1 | NA | TRBV10-3 | NA | CAISESVPGFRTEAFF | TGTGCCATCAGTGAGTCAGTTCCGGGGTTTCGGACTGAAGCTTTCTTT
TRBJ1-2 | NA | TRBV27 | NA | CASSPAEGYGYTF | TGTGCCAGCAGTCCCGCGGAGGGCTATGGCTACACCTTC
TRBJ2-7 | NA | TRBV21-1 | NA | CASSNVLHSYEQYF | TGTGCCAGCAGCAATGTCTTACATTCCTACGAGCAGTACTTC
TRBJ1-1 | TRBD1 | TRBV3-1/TRBV3-2 | NA | CASSRQGAIGNTEAFF | TGTGCCAGCAGTCGACAGGGGGCAATCGGGAACACTGAAGCTTTCTTT
TRBJ1-2 | NA | TRBV3-1/TRBV3-2 | few | CASSHQGFNYGYTF | TGTGCCAGCAGCCATCAGGGATTTAACTATGGCTACACCTTC
TRBJ2-7 | NA | TRBV28 | NA | CASSFGSRGYEQYF | TGTGCCAGCAGTTTCGGTTCGAGAGGCTACGAGCAGTACTTC
TRBJ2-3 | NA | TRBV5-4 | few | CASSLGSRADTQYF | TGTGCCAGCAGCTTGGGGTCCCGGGCAGATACGCAGTATTTT
TRBJ1-1 | NA | TRBV29-1 | NA | CSVVGASGGNTEAFF | TGCAGCGTTGTCGGGGCCAGCGGGGGGAACACTGAAGCTTTCTTT
TRBJ2-1 | NA | TRBV19 | NA | CASSTPAYNEQFF | TGTGCCAGTAGTACCCCGGCCTACAATGAGCAGTTCTTC
TRBJ1-1 | TRBD1 | TRBV29-1 | NA | CSVTRQGADTEAFF | TGCAGCGTCACTCGACAGGGTGCTGACACTGAAGCTTTCTTT
TRBJ2-5 | NA | TRBV6-5 | once | CASTSMGRETQYF | TGTGCCAGCACCTCGATGGGGAGAGAGACCCAGTACTTC
TRBJ1-1 | NA | TRBV14 | NA | CASSPPITRQRTEAFF | TGTGCCAGCAGCCCGCCAATCACTAGGCAGCGGACTGAAGCTTTCTTT
TRBJ2-1 | TRBD2 | TRBV5-1 | NA | CASSLETSGISYNEQFF | TGCGCCAGCAGCTTGGAGACTAGCGGGATTTCCTACAATGAGCAGTTCTTC
TRBJ2-5 | NA | TRBV5-1 | NA | CASSLDWSETQYF | TGCGCCAGCAGCTTGGATTGGAGCGAGACCCAGTACTTC
TRBJ2-7 | NA | TRBV12-1 | NA | CASSYGDYEIIYEQYF | TGTGCCAGCAGCTACGGGGACTACGAGATAATCTACGAGCAGTACTTC
TRBJ1-5 | NA | TRBV30 | once | CAWRGVAGSQPQHF | TGTGCCTGGAGAGGGGTCGCGGGGTCTCAGCCCCAGCATTTT
TRBJ2-7 | NA | TRBV7-6 | NA | CASSSPPAYEQYF | TGTGCCAGCAGCTCACCACCGGCCTACGAGCAGTACTTC
TRBJ2-7 | TRBD1 | TRBV2 | NA | CASSHETDRGPDEQYF | TGTGCCAGCAGTCATGAAACGGACAGGGGACCGGACGAGCAGTACTTC
TRBJ1-1 | NA | TRBV29-1 | few | CSAGHGGTEAFF | TGCAGCGCAGGCCACGGGGGCACTGAAGCTTTCTTT
TRBJ2-1 | NA | TRBV11-2 | NA | CASSSDWRAGHYNEQFF | TGTGCCAGCAGCTCCGATTGGAGGGCCGGCCACTACAATGAGCAGTTCTTC
TRBJ2-1 | TRBD1 | TRBV24-1 | NA | CATGTGSSSYNEQFF | TGTGCCACCGGGACAGGCTCTAGCTCCTACAATGAGCAGTTCTTC